Listed below are T cell receptor beta chains from one sample, sequenced in a study of shared clonotypes between healthy human individuals. Sequencing was performed with immunoSEQ multiplex PCR; in TCRdb, only in-frame clones are kept and a portion is missing. Of about 2 million clones listed, roughly 94% are singletons. Sequences were obtained from naive CD4+ T cells sorted from blood. These receptors were obtained from a young man in good health. CDR3s include the opening cysteine and the closing phenylalanine or tryptophan. Fields, in order: J gene, V gene, D gene, clone size, CDR3 length, CDR3 DNA, CDR3 protein. A D gene is named only where the DNA matches it firmly. Clone size is shown for a subset of rows, as once, few, many or a class of expanded clone.

TRBJ2-2 TRBV18 . . 13 TGTGCCAGCTCACCACTTAACACCGGGGAGCTGTTTTTT CASSPLNTGELFF
TRBJ1-6 TRBV18 . . 15 TGTGCCAGCTCCCTCAGGGATCTAGACTATTCACCCCTCCACTTT CASSLRDLDYSPLHF
TRBJ2-1 TRBV2 . once 14 TGTGCCAGTTTGAGCGGACGTACCTACAATGAGCAGTTCTTC CASLSGRTYNEQFF
TRBJ2-7 TRBV18 TRBD1 . 15 TGTGCCAGCTCACCACCGGGACAGGAATACTACGAGCAGTACTTC CASSPPGQEYYEQYF
TRBJ1-1 TRBV4-1 . . 15 TGCGCCAGCAGCCAAGCTGAGACGGCGAACACTGAAGCTTTCTTT CASSQAETANTEAFF
TRBJ2-7 TRBV6-5 TRBD1 . 16 TGTGCCAGCAGTTTCATCACCCGGGACAGGGGCCACGAGCAGTACTTC CASSFITRDRGHEQYF
TRBJ1-2 TRBV6-1 . . 14 TGTGCCAGCATCCTCCCCGGGGAGGTTTCTGGCTACACCTTC CASILPGEVSGYTF
TRBJ2-3 TRBV20-1 . . 11 TGCAGTGCTTCCAGCACAGATACGCAGTATTTT CSASSTDTQYF
TRBJ2-7 TRBV27 TRBD1 . 16 TGTGCCAGCAGTTTAGGACAGGCTTTGTCTATCCACGAGCAGTACTTC CASSLGQALSIHEQYF
TRBJ2-5 TRBV5-8 . . 14 TGTGCCAGCAGCCCTACAGGGCGTGGAGAGACCCAGTACTTC CASSPTGRGETQYF
TRBJ2-6 TRBV2 TRBD1 once 16 TGTGCCACACGGGACAGGGGTGGCTCTGGGGCCAACGTCCTGACTTTC CATRDRGGSGANVLTF
TRBJ1-3 TRBV10-3 . . 16 TGTGCCATCAGCCTCGGGAATCGGGGCTCTGGAAACACCATATATTTT CAISLGNRGSGNTIYF
TRBJ1-1 TRBV29-1 . . 14 TGCAGCGTTGCACCTGTTTTGGGGAACACTGAAGCTTTCTTT CSVAPVLGNTEAFF
TRBJ2-7 TRBV5-4 TRBD2 . 15 TGTGCCAGCAGCCCGATAGCGGGAGGGATCAACGAGCAGTACTTC CASSPIAGGINEQYF
TRBJ1-1 TRBV10-1 . . 16 TGCGCCAGCAGTGAGTCCCTGGGGGGGGATCGGACTGAAGCTTTCTTT CASSESLGGDRTEAFF
TRBJ2-1 TRBV4-3 TRBD2 . 16 TGCGCCAGCAGCCAAGATTCCCCTAGCGGATTCAATGAGCAGTTCTTC CASSQDSPSGFNEQFF
TRBJ1-6 TRBV2 . . 15 TGTGCCAGCAACGGAGCGGCGGACGATAATTCACCCCTCCACTTT CASNGAADDNSPLHF
TRBJ1-4 TRBV4-2 . . 13 TGTGCCAGCAGCCAAGGGGCCGTTGAAAAACTGTTTTTT CASSQGAVEKLFF
TRBJ1-6 TRBV5-1 TRBD1 . 16 TGCGCCAGCAGCCCATCGAGACAGGGATCTAATTCACCCCTCCACTTT CASSPSRQGSNSPLHF
TRBJ2-5 TRBV30 . . 12 TGTGCCTGGAGTTCGGGTGGCGAGACCCAGTACTTC CAWSSGGETQYF
TRBJ2-5 TRBV30 . . 13 TGTGCCTGGAGGGACCAGGGTCGGGAGACCCAGTACTTC CAWRDQGRETQYF
TRBJ2-2 TRBV6-4 . . 12 TGTGCCAGCAGTGTGAATGTATATTTGATGTTTTTT CASSVNVYLMFF
TRBJ1-4 TRBV5-4 . . 13 TGTGCCAGCAGCTTGGTAGGGAATGAAAAACTGTTTTTT CASSLVGNEKLFF
TRBJ1-5 TRBV6-4 . . 12 TGTGCCAGCAGTGGGCATTATCAGCCCCAGCATTTT CASSGHYQPQHF
TRBJ1-4 TRBV2 . . 15 TGTGCCAGCAGTGAAGCGTCAGGGGAGAAGAAAAGACTGTTTTTT CASSEASGEKKRLFF
TRBJ1-1 TRBV29-1 TRBD1 . 14 TGCAGCGTCCATAGACAGGGCTCGAACACTGAAGCTTTCTTT CSVHRQGSNTEAFF